This TCR beta chain was identified during a study of tumor and adjacent non-tumor tissue in lung cancer (dated by TCRdb to between 2017 and 2018). For the wider study: The cohort included under 15 adenocarcinoma, 2 squamous cell carcinoma and 1 small cell lung cancer patients. For each patient, one tumor sample and one normal lung sample were taken, giving approximately 30 paired specimens that underwent TCRbeta CDR3 sequencing. Sequencing generated a total of approximately 130,000,000 productive TCRbeta reads, averaging about 4.2 million reads per sample. Bulk TCRbeta repertoires were compared between lung tumor tissue and matched distant non-tumor lung tissue obtained from 15 or so lung cancer patients. Ages among the roughly 15 patients ranged from about 31 to 80 years, there were around ten men and 5 women, and disease was at TNM stage I to III.

RNA was isolated from bulk, unsorted tissue, and RNA quality was assessed with a NanoDrop ND-1000 and an Agilent 2100. Distant non-tumor tissue taken more than 3 cm from the tumor edge was used as the normal lung sample. Donors were newly diagnosed lung cancer patients admitted for thoracic surgery in China between August and November 2014, without prior chemotherapy. Patients with previous radiotherapy or chemotherapy, or with another concurrent cancer, were excluded from the study. Surgical tissue pieces of roughly 1-2 cm3 were preserved in RNAlater solution and stored at -80 °C until use. In regard to this clonotype: Its cognate antigen has yet to be identified. The junction shows a germline mismatch at one end, possibly a read error.

The study at large found these results: The sequencing platform is not named in the methods, and unique molecular identifiers are not mentioned. Because peripheral blood was not sequenced, blood TCRbeta repertoires in the lung cancer patients of the study were not examined. The top 100 clones made up a significantly larger cumulative share of the repertoire in normal lung than in tumor tissue. With only roughly 15 patients in the cohort, the authors noted that larger samples and more detailed clinical data are needed. TCR diversity was significantly higher in younger patients, and higher tumor TCR diversity was associated with shorter overall and disease-free survival. Significantly higher TCR diversity (inverse Simpson) was observed in tumor tissue than in normal lung tissue (roughly 390 vs 170, P = 0.0075, Mann-Whitney U test).

The germline V gene yields SGHRS for CDR1 and YFSETQ for CDR2. The CDR3 sequence holds 16 residues, the cysteine and phenylalanine included. Kept here is only the CDR3 DNA, which spans 48 bases and is read in frame from base 1. The library came from multiplex PCR. This sample was sequenced with an Illumina HiSeq 2500. TCRbeta libraries were constructed through three rounds of nested PCR with primers (Table S4) according to protocols modified from ARM-PCR. Before sequencing, PCR products of 200-500 bp were cut from the gel and purified using the QIAquick gel extraction kit. The source study handled its data this way. Trimmomatic was used to clean the reads, FLASH was used to merge the reads into complete CDR3 sequences, and MiTCR was used to assign the reads to V(D)J germline segments. Clonal diversity was calculated as the inverse Simpson's index using VDJtools. A read counted as productive if the sequence was in-frame and lacked a premature stop codon. TCRdb passed the public sequencing reads through fastp at Q25 and MiXCR, retaining productive beta sequences. Identical CDR3 proteins give one entry, which carries the most common genes and DNA. The V and J calls come from TCRdb's annotation, not from the publication. The sample table records 40,000 to 45,000 distinct CDR3 sequences; roughly three fifths of these occur just once. Of the sample, under 20% falls within the top ten clones.

Material: distant non-tumor lung tissue. The chain is made from TRBV5-1 and TRBJ2-1; TRBD2 aligns with 12 central bases. This clonotype originated in a woman between 40 and 50 years old with non-small cell lung cancer. DNA sequence: TGCACCAGCAGCTTGACTAGCGGGGGCTCCTACAATGAGCAGTTCTTC. Translated, this is CTSSLTSGGSYNEQFF.